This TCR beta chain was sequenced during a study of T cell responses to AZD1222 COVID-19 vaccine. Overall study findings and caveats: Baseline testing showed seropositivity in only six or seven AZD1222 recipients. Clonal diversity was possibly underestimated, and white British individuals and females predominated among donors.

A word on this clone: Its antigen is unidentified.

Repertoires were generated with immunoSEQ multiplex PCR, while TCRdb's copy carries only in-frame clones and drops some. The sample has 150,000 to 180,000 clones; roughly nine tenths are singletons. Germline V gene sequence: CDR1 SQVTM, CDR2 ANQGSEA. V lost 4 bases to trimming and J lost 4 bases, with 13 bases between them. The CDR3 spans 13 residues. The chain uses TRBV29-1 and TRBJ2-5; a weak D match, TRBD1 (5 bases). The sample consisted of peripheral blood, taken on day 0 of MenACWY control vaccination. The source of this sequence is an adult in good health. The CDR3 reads CSVGSGAPETQYF. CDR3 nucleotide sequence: TGCAGCGTTGGGAGTGGGGCACCAGAGACCCAGTACTTC.